Sequencing of this TCR beta chain was carried out in a study of human T cells and chemical hapten exposure. Background on the study: TCR yield per sample varied, mainly due to pooled library volumes. General study findings and limits: No change in TCRs above 1 in 1000 frequency was produced by DPC sensitization.

The CDR3 length is 13 residues. V dropped 3 bases and J dropped 4 bases, with 9 bases sitting between them. About this clonotype itself: Antigen: not known.

Whole blood, unfractionated, served as the material for total RNA extraction. The library tagged individual cDNA molecules with unique molecular identifiers. MiXCR was run by TCRdb on the 5' RACE reads, yielding one entry per CDR3 protein. Altogether roughly 81,000 distinct CDR3 sequences are present, about 15% being singletons, with the ten largest covering 6.8%. J is TRBJ1-2 and V is TRBV12-3 or TRBV12-4; D unclear. This sequence was found in a female donor in good health. CDR3: CASSFGSGYGYTF. In DNA form, the CDR3 reads TGTGCCAGCAGTTTCGGCTCTGGCTATGGCTACACCTTC.